These 11 T cell receptor beta chains share one sample of origin, sequenced in a study of shared T cell receptors in the human thymus. Only in-frame clones appear in the TCRdb table, and some are missing; sequencing was by immunoSEQ multiplex PCR. The sample has hundreds of thousands of clones, over 75% seen once; the top ten hold approximately 0.011%. This sample also appeared in a second study, on human thymus T cells.

Sequenced input: thymocytes. The receptors shown here come from a boy under two years old with a congenital heart defect.

The rearrangement joins TRBV12-5 to TRBJ1-5; the match to TRBD1 covers 9 bases. CDR3 length: 18 residues. The germline V gene has CDR1 LGHNT and CDR2 FRNRAP. The ends lost 4 bases at V and 6 bases at J; junction bases unmatched: 16. The CDR3 reads CASGSQLDRGSRSQPQHF. The CDR3 DNA sequence: TGTGCTAGTGGTTCCCAATTGGACAGGGGTTCGAGGAGTCAGCCCCAGCATTTT.

This CDR3 is CASSFPGRGQETQYF. CDR3 sequence (DNA): TGTGCCAGCAGTTTCCCCGGCCGCGGTCAAGAGACCCAGTACTTC. The chain uses TRBV28 and TRBJ2-5; D gene uncertain. CDR1 is MDHEN and CDR2 is SYDVKM in the germline V gene. There are 15 residues in the CDR3. The germline V and J ends were trimmed by 3 bases and 2 bases, with 13 bases remaining between them.

The chain recombines TRBV18 with TRBJ2-2; 11 bases are shared with TRBD1. With 3 bases clipped from V and 5 bases from J, the junction kept 5 bases outside the gene matches. Germline values: CDR1 KGHSH, CDR2 LQKENI. The CDR3 has 16 residues. CDR3 amino acids: CASSPDRGPLTGELFF. DNA for the CDR3: TGTGCCAGCTCACCGGACAGGGGGCCCCTAACCGGGGAGCTGTTTTTT.

The chain is built from TRBV16 and TRBJ2-7; 10 bases are shared with TRBD2. This CDR3 is built from 15 residues. V dropped 0 bases and J dropped 9; count of bases not matched to a gene: 8. Per the germline V gene, CDR1 is KGHSY and CDR2 is FQNENV. CDR3 coding DNA: TGTGCCAGCAGCCAATCGTGGCTAGCGGGAGAAGGGCAGTACTTC. It translates to CASSQSWLAGEGQYF.

Only a few counts were recorded for this clone. The gene calls are TRBV27 and TRBJ1-4, with D uncertain. The length of the CDR3 is 15 residues. In germline, CDR1 is MNHEY, CDR2 SMNVEV (reference sequence). V lost 3 bases and J lost 8, with 16 bases in between. Written as DNA, the CDR3 is TGTGCCAGCAGTTTGGATGGCAGAAGACACGAAAAACTGTTTTTT. Its protein is CASSLDGRRHEKLFF.

The chain employs TRBV27 and TRBJ2-3; 10 positions agree with TRBD2. This CDR3 comprises 18 residues. Germline CDR1 is MNHEY and CDR2 is SMNVEV (reference sequence). V lost 6 bases and J lost 0; bases outside the gene matches: 12. This CDR3 is CASRPSGRALSSTDTQYF. In DNA, the CDR3 is TGTGCCAGCAGACCGAGCGGGAGGGCCTTGTCTAGCACAGATACGCAGTATTTT.

The chain uses TRBV10-1 and TRBJ2-3; possible D gene TRBD2, 5 bases. The CDR3 length is 16 residues. Trimming pared 0 bases from V and 1 base from J, leaving 11 bases between. Germline CDR1 and CDR2: WNHNN and SYGVQD (reference sequence). The CDR3 is CASSESSGWGTDTQYF. The CDR3 DNA sequence: TGCGCCAGCAGTGAGTCAAGCGGTTGGGGCACAGATACGCAGTATTTT.

The rearrangement joins TRBV7-8 to TRBJ1-3, with 10 bases lining up with TRBD1. CDR1 and CDR2 (germline): SGHVS, FQNEAQ. Trimming took 0 bases from V and 0 from J; bases not matched to a gene: 8. This CDR3 is built from 19 residues. DNA of the CDR3: TGTGCCAGCAGCTTAGCCCGGGACAGGGGCTCCCTCTCTGGAAACACCATATATTTT. Residues: CASSLARDRGSLSGNTIYF.

This chain connects TRBV4-3 to TRBJ2-2, with unresolved D. V lost 4 bases, J lost 4 bases, and 13 bases lay in between. Germline V gene sequence: CDR1 LGHNA, CDR2 YSLEER. CDR3 length: 15 residues. CDR3 sequence: CASSPGFHSTGELFF. CDR3 coding DNA: TGCGCCAGCAGCCCCGGGTTCCACTCCACCGGGGAGCTGTTTTTT.

The table lists this clone with a few counts. The rearrangement joins TRBV11-3 to TRBJ2-3; 13 nucleotides agree with TRBD2. CDR1 and CDR2 (germline): SGHNT, YENEEA. Losses at the gene ends were 5 bases for V and 0 bases for J; bases not matched to a gene: 5. This CDR3 spans 17 amino acids. The CDR3 coding sequence is TGTGCCAGCAGCCCCGGGACTAGCGGGGCTAGCACAGATACGCAGTATTTT. Translating gives CASSPGTSGASTDTQYF.

This clone came up a few times. This sequence joins TRBV12-5 and TRBJ2-3, with a tentative D call TRBD2 (5 bases). CDR1 and CDR2 from the germline V gene are LGHNT and FRNRAP. V shed 0 bases and J shed 1 base, with 17 bases lying between them. This CDR3 spans 18 amino acids. The CDR3 reads CASGLVCPRERCTDTQYF. In DNA, the CDR3 is TGTGCTAGTGGTTTGGTATGCCCTAGGGAGCGGTGCACAGATACGCAGTATTTT.